The clone carrying this TCR beta chain was counted at least ten times. Its antigen is still unknown. The CDR3 consists of 12 residues. Per germline, CDR1 SQVTM and CDR2 ANQGSEA. Trimming pared 6 bases from V and 6 bases from J, leaving 15 bases between. The data were taken from a study of Graves' ophthalmopathy and Graves' hyperthyroidism. Whole-study context: The collection of peripheral blood took place at initial diagnosis, before any treatment. Study-level findings and limits: Most thyroid clonotypes with frequency above 0.001 were detected in blood too.

Among the exclusions were patients with other autoimmune diseases, uncontrolled infections, pregnancy or lactation. Someone took the PBMCs out of roughly 10 ml of fresh peripheral blood. Amplification from RNA transcripts yielded the TCR beta CDR3 regions. The first-round RT-PCR employed HTBI primers together with the Qiagen OneStep RT-PCR kit. A multiplex PCR was then performed as the second round. TCRdb reprocessed the multiplex PCR reads via MiXCR and lists one record per CDR3 protein. The sample lists about 160,000 distinct CDR3 sequences; more than 30% were seen once. This chain connects TRBV29-1 to TRBJ2-7; a possible D gene is TRBD1 (6 bases). This receptor was identified in a woman in her 40s with Graves' ophthalmopathy. The sequenced sample was peripheral blood. CDR3 loop: CSVGARASEQYF. DNA for the CDR3: TGCAGCGTGGGGGCGCGGGCGAGCGAGCAGTACTTC.